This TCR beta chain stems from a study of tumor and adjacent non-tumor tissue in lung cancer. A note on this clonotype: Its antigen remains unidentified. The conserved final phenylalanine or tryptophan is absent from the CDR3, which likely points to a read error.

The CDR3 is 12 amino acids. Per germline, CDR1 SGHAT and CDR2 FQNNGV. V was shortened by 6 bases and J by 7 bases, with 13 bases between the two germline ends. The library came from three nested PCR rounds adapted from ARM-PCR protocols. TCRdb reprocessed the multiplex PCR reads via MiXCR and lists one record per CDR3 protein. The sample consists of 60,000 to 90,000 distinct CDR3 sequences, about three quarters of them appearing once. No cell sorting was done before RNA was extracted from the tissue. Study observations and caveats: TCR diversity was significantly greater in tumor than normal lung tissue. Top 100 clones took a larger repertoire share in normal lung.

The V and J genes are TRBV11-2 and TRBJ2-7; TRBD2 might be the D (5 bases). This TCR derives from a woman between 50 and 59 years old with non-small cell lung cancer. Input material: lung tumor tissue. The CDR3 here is CASRLSSGEQYY. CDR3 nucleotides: TGTGCCAGCAGATTAAGCAGCGGAGAGCAGTACTAC.